Presented here are 4 T cell receptor beta chains from one specimen sequenced in a study of control samples from healthy donors and cancer patients. Repertoires were generated with immunoSEQ multiplex PCR, while TCRdb's copy carries only in-frame clones and drops some. The sample gives approximately 100,000 clones, approximately 86% of which show up once; 20% to 25% is in the top ten. Sequenced: blood. These receptors were collected from a man between 25 and 39 years old in good health.

The V and J genes are TRBV12-5 and TRBJ2-3; 7 bases agree with TRBD1. The germline gives CDR1 LGHNT, CDR2 FRNRAP. CDR3 length equals 16 residues. V gave up 5 bases and J gave up 2 bases; unmatched junction bases: 10. The CDR3 sequence is CASGRGEGQITDTQYF. CDR3 in DNA: TGTGCTAGTGGTCGCGGCGAGGGACAGATCACAGATACGCAGTATTTT.

The gene calls are TRBV7-9 and TRBJ2-7, with 8 nucleotides matching TRBD1. The CDR3 runs 15 residues. V lost 5 bases and J lost 5; bases outside the gene matches: 11. Germline V CDR1 and CDR2: SEHNR, FQNEAQ (reference sequence). CDR3: CASSPGGTRGHEQYV. DNA of the CDR3: TGTGCCAGCAGCCCCGGTGGGACCAGGGGGCACGAGCAGTACGTC.

V and J are TRBV5-5 and TRBJ1-2; weak D call: TRBD1 (6 bases). The CDR3 is 15 amino acids. Deletions cut 0 bases from V and 5 bases from J, with 14 bases between. Germline CDR1 is SGHKS and CDR2 is YYEKEE (reference sequence). In DNA form, the CDR3 reads TGTGCCAGCAGCTTGGAACAGGGCTATGGGTATGGCTACACCTTC. It translates to CASSLEQGYGYGYTF.

J is TRBJ1-1 and V is TRBV6-1; D unresolved. The CDR3 has 13 amino acids. The V gene lost 2 bases and the J gene lost 1 base, with 5 bases spanning the gap. The germline V gene encodes CDR1 MNHNS and CDR2 SASEGT. The CDR3 bases are TGTGCCAGCAGTGAACGGGAGAACACTGAAGCTTTCTTT. Translating it yields CASSERENTEAFF.